These 25 T cell receptor beta chains originate from one sample sequenced in a study of HIV-infected patients and healthy controls. Alpha and beta constant-region primers primed reverse transcription of around 500 ng RNA. Using multiplexing indices, alpha and beta chain libraries were generated apart by chain-specific third strand synthesis. TCRdb re-analysed the 5' RACE reads in MiXCR, keeping a single row per CDR3 protein. The sample has 4,400 or so distinct CDR3 sequences; about 8.2% are singletons. Whole blood was used without fractionation, so all unsorted peripheral T cells were included. Sequencing used blood, obtained before antiretroviral therapy. Receptors were obtained from an adult with HIV infection.

Ten or more counts support this clonotype. In DNA, the CDR3 is TGTGCCAGCAGCTTAGGCCTAGCAGAGAACAATGAGCAGTTCTTC. This sequence encodes CASSLGLAENNEQFF. The chain couples TRBV7-3 to TRBJ2-1; maybe TRBD2 (5 bases). Germline lookup yields CDR1 SGHTA and CDR2 FQGTGA. V lost 2 bases and J lost 5, with 13 bases in between. The CDR3 contains 15 residues.

This clonotype has a count of ten or more. This chain uses TRBV20-1 with TRBJ1-5; D gene unclear. The CDR3 is 12 residues long. Germline V CDR1 and CDR2: DFQATT, SNEGSKA (reference sequence). V dropped 1 base and J dropped 6 bases, with 7 bases sitting between them. The CDR3: CSARGRTQPQHF. The DNA for the CDR3 is TGCAGTGCTAGAGGTCGAACTCAGCCCCAGCATTTT.

Relative to its sample, this clonotype is medium-sized. The rearrangement joins TRBV20-1 to TRBJ2-7; 7 bases are a match to TRBD2. CDR1 is DFQATT, CDR2 SNEGSKA, per germline (reference sequence). The V gene end was trimmed by 6 bases and the J gene end by 1 base; junction bases not matched to a gene: 9. This CDR3 spans 14 amino acids. Here the CDR3 DNA reads TGCAGTGCCCCGGCCGGGACTACATCCTACGAGCAGTACTTC. It is translated as CSAPAGTTSYEQYF.

In this sample, this clonotype is medium-sized. The rearrangement uses TRBV28 and TRBJ1-2; tentatively, D is TRBD1 (5 bases). Germline V gene lookup returns CDR1 MDHEN and CDR2 SYDVKM. Deletions cut 3 bases from V and 3 bases from J, with 14 bases between. This CDR3 region has 15 residues. CDR3 region: CASSFPRGRDYGYTF. The CDR3 region has the DNA TGTGCCAGCAGTTTCCCTAGGGGACGGGACTATGGCTACACCTTC.

With respect to this clonotype: A read error may explain this, as a much larger clone is one base away. J is TRBJ2-3 and V is TRBV9; D is undetermined. Germline assignment: CDR1 SGDLS and CDR2 YYNGEE. V gave up 0 bases and J gave up 6 bases, with 14 bases separating them. The CDR3 extends over 15 amino acids. The CDR3 loop reads CASSVARWSPDTQYF. In DNA form, the CDR3 reads TGTGCCAGCAGCGTAGCCCGTTGGAGCCCGGATACGCAGTATTTT.

V is TRBV7-8 and J is TRBJ2-1; 12 bases fit TRBD2. V shed 4 bases and J 2 bases; nucleotides not matched to a gene: 9. CDR3 length: 18 residues. CDR1 and CDR2 (germline): SGHVS, FQNEAQ. This CDR3 is CASSSRTSGIQAYNEQFF. For the CDR3, the DNA is TGTGCCAGCAGCTCCCGGACTAGCGGGATCCAGGCCTACAATGAGCAGTTCTTC.

At least ten counts were recorded for this clonotype. The genes are TRBV19 and TRBJ2-5; TRBD2 is a possible D gene (5 bases). The germline CDR1 and CDR2 sequences are LNHDA and SQIVND (reference sequence). This CDR3 is 14 amino acids long. Deletions cut 3 bases from V and 1 base from J, with 9 bases between. In DNA form, the CDR3 reads TGTGCCAGTAGTATCGGGATTTTCCAAGAGACCCAGTACTTC. Residues: CASSIGIFQETQYF.

This clonotype appeared a few times. J is TRBJ1-1 and V is TRBV20-1, with 7 bases aligning to TRBD1. This CDR3 has 15 residues. Germline loops: CDR1 DFQATT, CDR2 SNEGSKA (reference sequence). V dropped 2 bases and J dropped 0; count of bases not matched to a gene: 6. CDR3 DNA sequence: TGCAGTGCTAGACCCCGGGGGACAGTGAACACTGAAGCTTTCTTT. Encoded protein: CSARPRGTVNTEAFF.

This clonotype is large. The chain joins TRBV6-5 to TRBJ2-7, with D perhaps assigned TRBD1 or TRBD2 (5 bases each). V was trimmed by 5 bases and J by 0 bases, leaving 11 bases between them. Germline V gene data show CDR1 as MNHEY and CDR2 as SVGAGI. The CDR3 is 14 amino acids. CDR3 bases: TGTGCCAGCAGTCCGGGACCGAACTCCTACGAGCAGTACTTC. Translating it yields CASSPGPNSYEQYF.

This clonotype is categorized as medium-sized. It is unclear where the CDR3 begins or ends on the DNA, so no DNA is shown, and the CDR3 is as TCRdb lists it. The chain joins TRBV12-3 or TRBV12-4 to TRBJ2-2. Inclusive of both ends, the CDR3 amounts to 15 amino acids. The CDR3 here is CASSFRIFGAGELFF.

This chain links TRBV28 with TRBJ2-7; the match to TRBD1 covers 8 bases. Germline V lookup: CDR1 MDHEN, CDR2 SYDVKM. The CDR3 length is 15 residues. The V gene end was trimmed by 5 bases and the J gene end by 4 bases; junction bases not matched to a gene: 10. CDR3: CASSPPPGGEYEQYF. The CDR3 nucleotides read TGTGCCAGCAGTCCCCCCCCAGGGGGCGAATACGAGCAGTACTTC. Drawing the rest from reference TRBV28 and TRBJ2-7, the complete variable domain is DVKVTQSSRYLVKRTGEKVFLECVQDMDHENMFWYRQDPGLGLRLIYFSYDVKMKEKGDIPEGYSVSREKKERFSLILESASTNQTSMYLCASSPPPGGEYEQYFGPGTRLTVT.

This clonotype was seen ten or more times. This chain links TRBV30 with TRBJ1-3; tentatively, D is TRBD1 (6 bases). The CDR3 is made up of 15 amino acids. V gave up 1 base and J gave up 0 bases, with 10 bases separating them. The germline gives CDR1 GTSNPN, CDR2 SVGIG (reference sequence). CDR3 nucleotide sequence: TGTGCCTGGAGTGCGGACAGTCTCTCTGGAAACACCATATATTTT. Protein product: CAWSADSLSGNTIYF.

This clonotype is categorized as medium-sized. This chain joins TRBV19 and TRBJ2-5; D unclear. Germline CDR1 and CDR2: LNHDA and SQIVND (reference sequence). V lost 3 bases, J lost 9 bases, and 14 bases lay in between. The CDR3 extends over 13 amino acids. CDR3 loop: CASSIGSYRAQYF. For the CDR3, the DNA is TGTGCCAGTAGTATCGGCAGCTATAGAGCCCAGTACTTC.

This clonotype came up a few times. The gene calls are TRBV6-5 and TRBJ1-2; the match to TRBD1 covers 8 bases. Trimming cost V 8 bases and J 2 bases; bases outside gene matches: 10. Germline-derived CDR1 and CDR2 are MNHEY and SVGAGI. This CDR3 contains 15 residues. The CDR3: CASALEHRGNYGYTF. CDR3 sequence (DNA): TGTGCCAGCGCCTTAGAACACAGGGGGAACTATGGCTACACCTTC.

This clonotype was observed at least ten times. The CDR3 is CATSLITKVGGGRTDTQYF. DNA of the CDR3: TGTGCCACCAGCCTCATCACGAAAGTGGGGGGGGGCCGAACAGATACGCAGTATTTT. This chain links TRBV15 with TRBJ2-3; the D gene is possibly TRBD2 (7 bases). The germline gives CDR1 LNHNV, CDR2 YYDKDF (reference sequence). Between the trimmed V and J ends, which lost 5 bases and 3 bases, there was a span of 27 bases. The length of the CDR3 is 19 residues.

Relative to its sample, this clonotype is medium-sized. This sequence joins TRBV29-1 and TRBJ2-2, with 7 positions matching TRBD2. Germline CDR1 SQVTM, CDR2 ANQGSEA. V dropped 4 bases and J dropped 8; count of bases not matched to a gene: 16. The CDR3 loop spans 16 amino acids. The CDR3: CSVARARAGVPGELFF. CDR3 nucleotides: TGCAGCGTTGCGAGGGCTCGGGCGGGAGTTCCGGGGGAGCTGTTTTTT.

By sample share, this clonotype is medium-sized. The genes are TRBV3-1 and TRBJ2-7; D call uncertain. CDR1 is LGHDT and CDR2 is YNNKEL in the germline V gene (reference sequence). V was cut by 1 base and J by 0 bases, with 13 bases left in between. CDR3 length equals 16 residues. Here the CDR3 DNA reads TGTGCCAGCAGCCAAGGGTTTTCTCCATTCTCCTACGAGCAGTACTTC. This translates into CASSQGFSPFSYEQYF.

This clonotype is medium-sized within its sample. The V gene is TRBV10-3, the J gene TRBJ1-1; D unclear. CDR3 length: 15 residues. CDR1 is ENHRY and CDR2 is SYGVKD in the germline V gene. The V end lost 0 bases, the J end lost 7 bases, and 15 bases lay between the germline ends. Written as DNA, the CDR3 is TGTGCCATCAGTGAGTCGGACGGCTGGATTGGTGAAGCTTTCTTT. This codes for CAISESDGWIGEAFF.

This chain connects TRBV11-2 to TRBJ2-3; D may be TRBD2 (6 bases). Trimming left V 5 bases short and J 5 bases short, with 14 bases between. Germline CDR1 and CDR2: SGHAT and FQNNGV. This CDR3 is built from 14 residues. CDR3 DNA: TGTGCCAGCAGCCTCGGGACTGGGGGAGATACGCAGTATTTT. Its protein product is CASSLGTGGDTQYF.

This clonotype was seen many times. The chain combines TRBV5-1 with TRBJ2-2; 8 bases map to TRBD2. The germline CDR1 and CDR2 sequences are SGHRS and YFSETQ. Losses at the gene ends were 0 bases for V and 1 base for J; bases not matched to a gene: 2. The length of the CDR3 is 16 residues. The CDR3 loop is CASSLALAGNTGELFF. In nucleotides, the CDR3 is TGCGCCAGCAGCTTGGCCCTAGCGGGGAACACCGGGGAGCTGTTTTTT. Full variable domain (rest looked up from reference TRBV5-1 and TRBJ2-2): KAGVTQTPRYLIKTRGQQVTLSCSPISGHRSVSWYQQTPGQGLQFLFEYFSETQRNKGNFPGRFSGRQFSNSRSEMNVSTLELGDSALYLCASSLALAGNTGELFFGEGSRLTVL.

This clonotype is labeled medium-sized. The gene calls are TRBV20-1 and TRBJ2-1; the match to TRBD2 covers 16 bases. This CDR3 is built from 22 residues. Trimming removed 6 bases from V and 3 bases from J; junction bases left unmatched: 23. Germline V lookup: CDR1 DFQATT, CDR2 SNEGSKA (reference sequence). For the CDR3, the DNA is TGCAGTGCGGTGGGGGGACAGAGTGGGACTAGCGGGAGGGGGGACTTCTACAATGAGCAGTTCTTC. Translating it yields CSAVGGQSGTSGRGDFYNEQFF.

This clonotype was counted at least ten times. The J gene is TRBJ2-5, the V gene TRBV6-1; maybe TRBD1 (5 bases). V was trimmed by 1 base and J by 2 bases, leaving 8 bases between them. The CDR3 consists of 14 residues. Germline loops: CDR1 MNHNS, CDR2 SASEGT. Here the CDR3 DNA reads TGTGCCAGCAGTGAAGGGACAAGTCAAGAGACCCAGTACTTC. This encodes CASSEGTSQETQYF.

In its sample, this clonotype is medium-sized. V usage is TRBV30 and J usage is TRBJ1-2; D possibly corresponds to TRBD1 (5 bases). Trimming took off 4 bases at V and 4 bases at J, with 13 bases between the two ends. The germline V gene encodes CDR1 GTSNPN and CDR2 SVGIG (reference sequence). The CDR3 is 13 residues long. Written as DNA, the CDR3 is TGTGCCTGGACCCCGGACAACCTCTATGGCTACACCTTC. It is translated as CAWTPDNLYGYTF.

Only a few counts were recorded for this clonotype. The chain couples TRBV3-1 to TRBJ2-3, with TRBD1 matching over 9 bases. The CDR3 has 14 residues. In germline, CDR1 is LGHDT, CDR2 YNNKEL (reference sequence). The J segment lost 3 bases and the V segment lost 4 bases, leaving 2 bases of the junction unmatched. The CDR3 here is CASSRTGETDTQYF. Here the CDR3 DNA reads TGTGCCAGCAGCCGGACAGGGGAGACAGATACGCAGTATTTT.

The table lists this clonotype with many counts. V usage is TRBV6-5 and J usage is TRBJ2-3, with D possibly being TRBD2 (7 bases). CDR3 length: 15 amino acids. Trimming stripped 9 bases from V and 1 base from J, with 17 bases between. Germline V gene data show CDR1 as MNHEY and CDR2 as SVGAGI. The CDR3 is CASGQTSGGTDTQYF. CDR3 DNA sequence: TGTGCCAGTGGACAGACCAGCGGGGGCACAGATACGCAGTATTTT.